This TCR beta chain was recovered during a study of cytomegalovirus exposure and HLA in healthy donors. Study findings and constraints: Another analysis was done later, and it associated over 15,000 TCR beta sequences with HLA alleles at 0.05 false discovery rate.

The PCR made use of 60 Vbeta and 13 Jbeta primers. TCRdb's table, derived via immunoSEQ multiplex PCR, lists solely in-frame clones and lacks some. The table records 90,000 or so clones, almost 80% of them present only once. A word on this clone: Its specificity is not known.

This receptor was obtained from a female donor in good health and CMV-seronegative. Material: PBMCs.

The CDR3 loop reads CASSLTGLTEAFF. Written as DNA, the CDR3 is TGTGCCAGCAGCCTGACAGGGCTCACTGAAGCTTTCTTT. V gene TRBV7-3 combines with J gene TRBJ1-1, with TRBD1 matching 7 bases. Trimming at V came to 5 bases and at J to 4 bases, leaving 4 bases not matched to a gene. Germline CDR1 reads SGHTA; CDR2 reads FQGTGA. The CDR3 has 13 amino acids.